This TCR beta chain was observed in a study of blood T cells in healthy people across ages. Study conclusions and caveats: Getting older went along with TCR beta diversity per million T cells dropping roughly linearly. Investigators viewed diversity estimates from one million T cells as underestimates, the study reported.

Using a J-beta primer mix together with a sample-barcoded 5' primer, a second PCR was run for 7 to 11 cycles. MiXCR, run by TCRdb on the 5' RACE reads, gives a single entry per CDR3 protein. The table lists hundreds of thousands of distinct CDR3 sequences, roughly 21% of them singletons. It was ten milliliters of peripheral blood that were drawn from each donor. The ends were cut back, 4 bases at V and 8 bases at J, with 18 bases in the middle. The CDR3 consists of 15 residues. Germline V CDR1 and CDR2: SGHRS, YFSETQ. This clonotype was detected a few times. The antigen remains unidentified. The sample consisted of blood. The receptor comes from a man aged 70-80 years in good health. The rearrangement joins TRBV5-1 to TRBJ1-4; possibly TRBD1 for D (5 bases). CDR3 residues: CASSPRGQGAEKLFF. CDR3 sequence (DNA): TGCGCCAGCAGCCCCCGGGGCCAGGGCGCCGAAAAACTGTTTTTT.